This entry features one T cell receptor (beta chain) sequence. This record belongs to a study of blood T cell repertoires in COVID-19. Looking at the study overall: Both acute and convalescent COVID-19 samples were obtained from the United States, Italy and Spain.

The CDR3 extends over 15 amino acids. With 4 bases clipped from V and 3 bases from J, the junction kept 4 bases outside the gene matches. Germline V CDR1 and CDR2: SGHNT, YYREEE (reference sequence). Sequencing was performed with immunoSEQ multiplex PCR; in TCRdb, only in-frame clones are kept and a portion is missing. The profile shows over 100,000 clones, over 80% of them singletons. The sample comprised peripheral blood. This rearrangement joins TRBV5-4 to TRBJ2-1; 10 bases line up with TRBD2. This TCR derives from a human donor in a cohort sampled during active COVID-19. The CDR3 DNA reads TGTGCCAGCAGCCGTTCTAGCGGGGGCTACAATGAGCAGTTCTTC. Translating gives CASSRSSGGYNEQFF.